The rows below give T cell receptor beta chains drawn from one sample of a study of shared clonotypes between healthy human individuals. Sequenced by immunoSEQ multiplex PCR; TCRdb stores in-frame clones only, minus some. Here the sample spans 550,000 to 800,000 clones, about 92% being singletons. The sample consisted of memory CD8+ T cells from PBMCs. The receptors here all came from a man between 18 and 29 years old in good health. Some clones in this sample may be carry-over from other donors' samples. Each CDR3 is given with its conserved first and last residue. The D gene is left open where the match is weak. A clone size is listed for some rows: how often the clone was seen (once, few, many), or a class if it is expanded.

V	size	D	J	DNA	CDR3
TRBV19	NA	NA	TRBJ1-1	TGTGCCAGTAGTATATTCCCGCGGACTGAAGCTTTCTTT	CASSIFPRTEAFF
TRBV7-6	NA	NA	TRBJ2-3	TGTGCCAGCAGCTTATCCCACGGCGCGGGAGATACGCAGTATTTT	CASSLSHGAGDTQYF
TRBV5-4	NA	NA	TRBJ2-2	TGTGCCAGCAGATTAGCAGGAGGGCCGACCGGGGAGCTGTTTTTT	CASRLAGGPTGELFF
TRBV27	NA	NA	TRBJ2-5	TGTGCCAGCAGTTTAATTGGGGTGGGGCAGCACCAAGAGACCCAGTACTTC	CASSLIGVGQHQETQYF
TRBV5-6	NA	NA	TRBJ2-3	TGTGCCAGCAGCCCGAGGGAAAACACAGATACGCAGTATTTT	CASSPRENTDTQYF
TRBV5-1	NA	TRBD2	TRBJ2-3	TGCGCCAGCAGCTTGCGGGGGGAGGCCGTTGATACGCAGTATTTT	CASSLRGEAVDTQYF
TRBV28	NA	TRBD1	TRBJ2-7	TGTGCCAGCATCTCCGGGACAGAGAGATACGAGCAGTACTTC	CASISGTERYEQYF
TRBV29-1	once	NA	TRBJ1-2	TGCAGCGTTGAAGGGGTCGGAGGGGGTAACTATGGCTACACCTTC	CSVEGVGGGNYGYTF
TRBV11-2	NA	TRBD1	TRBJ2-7	TGTGCCAGCAGCCACCGGGACAGGAACTACGAGCAGTACTTC	CASSHRDRNYEQYF
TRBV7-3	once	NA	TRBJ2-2	TGTGCCAGCAGCCCGCAGGTTCGCACCGGGGAGCTGTTTTTT	CASSPQVRTGELFF
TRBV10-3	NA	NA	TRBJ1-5	TGTGCCATCAGTGACAGGGACAGCAATCAGCCCCAGCATTTT	CAISDRDSNQPQHF
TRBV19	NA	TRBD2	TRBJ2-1	TGTGCCAGTAGTAACCTAGCGGCCCCCGATGAGCAGTTCTTC	CASSNLAAPDEQFF
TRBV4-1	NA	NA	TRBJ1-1	TGCGCCAGCAGCCCCATAAAGGCTTTCTTT	CASSPIKAFF
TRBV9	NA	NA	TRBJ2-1	TGTGCCAGCAGCGTAGCGGTCAGAGAAGGGGGGAACGATGAGCAGTTCTTC	CASSVAVREGGNDEQFF
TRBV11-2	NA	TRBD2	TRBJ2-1	TGTGCCAGCAGCCTTCCCGCGGGACTAGTAGACAATGAGCAGTTCTTC	CASSLPAGLVDNEQFF
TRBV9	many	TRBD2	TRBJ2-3	TGTGCCAGCAGCCCCGGGACTAGCGGGAGGGGGATCACAGATACGCAGTATTTT	CASSPGTSGRGITDTQYF
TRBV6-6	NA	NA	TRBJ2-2	TGTGCCAGCAGCCTGACAGCGAACACCGGGGAGCTGTTTTTT	CASSLTANTGELFF
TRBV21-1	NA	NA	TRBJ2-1	TGTGCCAGCAGCAATGGGGGACTACTAGCGGGATACAATGAGCAGTTCTTC	CASSNGGLLAGYNEQFF
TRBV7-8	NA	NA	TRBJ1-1	TGTGCCAGCAGACGAACAGGGTCGAACACTGAAGCTTTCTTT	CASRRTGSNTEAFF
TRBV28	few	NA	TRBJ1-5	TGTGCCAGCAGGCAGGGTGCTTACAATCAGCCCCAGCATTTT	CASRQGAYNQPQHF
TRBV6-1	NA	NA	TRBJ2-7	TGTGCCAGCTCCCGCTGGCGGGCCAACTCCTACGAGCAGTACTTC	CASSRWRANSYEQYF
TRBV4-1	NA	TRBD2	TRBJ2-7	TGCGCCAGCAGCCAAGATCACTATGGGCCGGGGGGCTCCTACGAGCAGTACTTC	CASSQDHYGPGGSYEQYF
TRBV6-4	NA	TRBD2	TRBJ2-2	TGTGCCAGCAGTGGGACTAGCGGATACACCGGGGAGCTGTTTTTT	CASSGTSGYTGELFF
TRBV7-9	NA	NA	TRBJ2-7	TGTGCCAGCAGCTTGGTGGTCAACGAGCAGTACTTC	CASSLVVNEQYF
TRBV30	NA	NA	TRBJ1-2	TGTGCCTGGAGTAAGGGGAGAGGAGGGGGAATATATGGCTACACCTTC	CAWSKGRGGGIYGYTF
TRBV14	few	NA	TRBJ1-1	TGTGCCAGCAGCCAACGGGGGTCGAACACTGAAGCTTTCTTT	CASSQRGSNTEAFF
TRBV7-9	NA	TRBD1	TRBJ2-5	TGTGCCAGCAGTCATACCGGGACAGGGTACCAAGAGACCCAGTACTTC	CASSHTGTGYQETQYF
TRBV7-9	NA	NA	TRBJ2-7	TGTGCCAGCAGCTTAGGAATAGGGGGCGAGCAGTACTTC	CASSLGIGGEQYF
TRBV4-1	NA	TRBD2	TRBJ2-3	TGCGCCAGCAGCCTCCACCTCCGACTAGCGGGAGAAGGAGATACGCAGTATTTT	CASSLHLRLAGEGDTQYF
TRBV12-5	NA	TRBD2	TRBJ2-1	TGTGCTAGTGGTTTGGTTAAGTTGCGGGAGGGGTCTATAACTTACAATGAGCAGTTCTTC	CASGLVKLREGSITYNEQFF
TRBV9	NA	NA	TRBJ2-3	TGTGCCAGCAGCGTGGGAGAGGGCACAGATACGCAGTATTTT	CASSVGEGTDTQYF
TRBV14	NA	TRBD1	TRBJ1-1	TGTGCCAGCAGCCAGCGATCAGGGGGCGCCTACACTGAAGCTTTCTTT	CASSQRSGGAYTEAFF
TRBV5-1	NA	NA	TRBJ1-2	TGCGCCAGCAGCGCCGGGGAAGGGGCCTATGGCTACACCTTC	CASSAGEGAYGYTF
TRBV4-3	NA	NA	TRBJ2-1	TGCGCCAGCAGCCAGGCTAGGGGAGACAATGAGCAGTTCTTC	CASSQARGDNEQFF
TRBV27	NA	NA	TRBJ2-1	TGTGCCAGCAGTTCGGGACTGCGGGGCAATGAGCAGTTCTTC	CASSSGLRGNEQFF
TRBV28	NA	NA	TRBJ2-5	TGTGCCAGCAGTTCAAGTACAGGCCGGGAGACCCAGTACTTC	CASSSSTGRETQYF
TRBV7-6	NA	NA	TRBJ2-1	TGTGCCAGCAGCTTGAGGGGTGAGCAGTTCTTC	CASSLRGEQFF
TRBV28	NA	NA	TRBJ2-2	TGTGCCAGCAGGTCCGGGACGGTGAACACCGGGGAGCTGTTTTTT	CASRSGTVNTGELFF
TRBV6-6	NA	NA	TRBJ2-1	TGTGCCAGCAGTTACTCGAATTCAGGAGGCGGCAATGAGCAGTTCTTC	CASSYSNSGGGNEQFF
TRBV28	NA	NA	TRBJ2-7	TGTGCCAGCAGTTCTTTTCCCTGGACTGGCTCGGGCGAGCAGTACTTC	CASSSFPWTGSGEQYF
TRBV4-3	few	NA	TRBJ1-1	TGCGCCAGCAGCCAATCTCGGTACACTGAAGCTTTCTTT	CASSQSRYTEAFF
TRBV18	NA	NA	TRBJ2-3	TGTGCCAGCTCACCAGAAGAACCGTCGGTGGCCTTAGATACGCAGTATTTT	CASSPEEPSVALDTQYF
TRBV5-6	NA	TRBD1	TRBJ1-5	TGTGCCAGCACCGAGCTTCGGACAGGGGGTCAGGTTCAGCATTTT	CASTELRTGGQVQHF
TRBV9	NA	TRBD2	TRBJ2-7	TGTGCCAGCAGCGCAGGACTAGCGGGAGACGACGAGCAGTACTTC	CASSAGLAGDDEQYF
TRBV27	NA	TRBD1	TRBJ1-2	TGTGCCAGCAGTCCACCGACAGGGTTCTATGGCTACACCTTC	CASSPPTGFYGYTF
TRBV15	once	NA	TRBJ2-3	TGTGCCACCAGCACGGCGGGAACAGATACGCAGTATTTT	CATSTAGTDTQYF
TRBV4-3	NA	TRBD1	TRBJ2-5	TGCGCCAGCAGCCCCGGGACAGGGATTCGGGAGACCCAGTACTTC	CASSPGTGIRETQYF
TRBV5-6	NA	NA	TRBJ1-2	TGTGCCAGCAGCATCGGGACCTCAGGAGATGGCTACACCTTC	CASSIGTSGDGYTF
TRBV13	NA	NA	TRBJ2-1	TGTGCCAGCAGCGGCCCTAGCTTCTCCTACAATGAGCAGTTCTTC	CASSGPSFSYNEQFF
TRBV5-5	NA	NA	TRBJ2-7	TGTGCCAGCAGCCCGGAAGGGGTAATTTATGGGGCCCCCTACGAGCAGTACTTC	CASSPEGVIYGAPYEQYF